This T cell receptor (beta chain) appears in the sequencing data of a study of blood T cells in healthy people across ages. Regarding the study as a whole: Older age coincided with a roughly linear decline in TCR beta diversity per million T cells.

This clonotype was observed a few times. The antigen is unknown. Healthy Caucasians from Russia aged roughly 6 to 95 served as donors. Drawn from each donor were approximately 9.5 milliliters of peripheral blood. A second roughly 6 to 12 cycle PCR used barcoded and J-beta primers. In TCRdb, the 5' RACE reads were re-called with MiXCR into one record per CDR3 protein. The sample has about a million distinct CDR3 sequences; 40% to 60% are singletons. Sequenced sample: blood. This receptor was obtained from a man in his thirties or forties in good health.

CDR3 loop: CATSRDSGVEKLFF. Written as DNA, the CDR3 is TGTGCCACCAGCAGAGATTCTGGGGTTGAAAAACTGTTTTTT. J is TRBJ1-4 and V is TRBV15; D is ambiguous. The V end lost 0 bases, the J end lost 7 bases, and 9 bases lay between the germline ends. The CDR3 runs to 14 residues. Germline assignment: CDR1 LNHNV and CDR2 YYDKDF (reference sequence).